Listed below are T cell receptor beta chains from one sample, sequenced in a study of blood T cells in healthy people across ages. TCRdb analysed the 5' RACE reads with MiXCR anew, one entry per CDR3 protein. This repertoire shows roughly 900,000 distinct CDR3 sequences, 29% found once; its top ten account for around 16%. Sequencing was performed on blood. These receptors originate from a woman of 80 years or more in good health. Both conserved end residues are part of each CDR3. The order of the fields is clone size, D gene, J gene, V gene, CDR3 protein, CDR3 DNA. The D gene is left open where the match is weak. Part of the rows lack a size; the others show once, few, many or a class for expanded clones.

-	TRBD1	TRBJ1-3	TRBV6-1	CASIKGQGIRGSGNTIYF	TGTGCCAGCATAAAGGGACAGGGTATCCGGGGCTCTGGAAACACCATATATTTT
many	-	TRBJ2-7	TRBV28	CASSLSQGAYEQYF	TGTGCCAGCAGTTTATCACAGGGTGCCTACGAGCAGTACTTC
many	TRBD1	TRBJ2-3	TRBV20-1	CSAPGQRSDTQYF	TGCAGTGCTCCGGGACAGAGGTCAGATACGCAGTATTTT
-	-	TRBJ2-7	TRBV10-3	CAISTTHEQYF	TGTGCCATCAGCACCACCCACGAGCAGTACTTC
-	TRBD1	TRBJ2-1	TRBV7-2	CASSLATGVYNEQFF	TGTGCCAGCAGCTTGGCGACAGGGGTCTACAATGAGCAGTTCTTC
many	-	TRBJ2-4	TRBV21-1	CASTIWHIPFLAKNIQYF	TGTGCCAGCACGATTTGGCACATCCCATTCTTAGCCAAAAACATTCAGTACTTC
many	-	TRBJ1-1	TRBV5-1	CASSATGIQKTEAFF	TGCGCCAGCAGCGCTACCGGGATTCAAAAGACTGAAGCTTTCTTT
-	TRBD1	TRBJ1-4	TRBV20-1	CSAIPFDRGNNENLFF	TGCAGTGCTATCCCTTTCGACAGGGGGAATAATGAAAACCTGTTTTTT
-	-	TRBJ2-7	TRBV19	CASSMGLLGEQYF	TGTGCCAGTAGTATGGGACTGCTTGGCGAGCAGTACTTC
-	-	TRBJ2-3	TRBV27	CAISEGPLLDTQYF	TGTGCCATCAGTGAGGGACCTCTTCTAGATACGCAGTATTTT
-	TRBD2	TRBJ2-7	TRBV9	CASSVGFGLAGEEQYF	TGTGCCAGCAGCGTAGGTTTCGGACTAGCGGGAGAAGAGCAGTACTTC
many	TRBD1	TRBJ2-4	TRBV7-2	CASSWTGGRGIQYF	TGTGCCAGCAGCTGGACAGGGGGTAGGGGCATTCAGTACTTC
many	TRBD1	TRBJ2-1	TRBV5-5	CASSLGDRVYNEQFF	TGTGCCAGCAGCTTGGGGGACAGGGTCTACAATGAGCAGTTCTTC
-	-	TRBJ1-4	TRBV6-2/TRBV6-3	CASSYGQIEKLFF	TGTGCCAGCAGTTATGGACAGATTGAAAAACTGTTTTTT
-	-	TRBJ1-3	TRBV7-9	CASSLGTVDTIYF	TGTGCCAGCAGCTTAGGGACAGTGGACACCATATATTTT
-	TRBD1	TRBJ1-1	TRBV6-1	CASSASPGQEDTEAFF	TGTGCCAGCAGTGCTTCTCCGGGACAGGAGGACACTGAAGCTTTCTTT